These 24 T cell receptor beta chains originate from one sample sequenced in a study of identical twins. TCRdb ran MiXCR on the 5' RACE reads and lists one entry per CDR3 protein. The sample yields 450,000 to 650,000 distinct CDR3 sequences, roughly 15% seen once. The same sample was also used in a study of yellow fever vaccine responses in identical twins.

The specimen was CD4+ T cells sorted from blood. These receptors were taken from a woman between 18 and 30 years old in good health.

The V gene is TRBV4-1, the J gene TRBJ2-1; 9 bases line up with TRBD1. Germline V CDR1 and CDR2: MGHRA, YSYEKL. The J segment lost 9 bases and the V segment lost 1 base, leaving 13 bases of the junction unmatched. The CDR3 covers 17 residues. Written as DNA, the CDR3 is TGCGCCAGCAGCCAAGGCCCTACAGGGGGCCCAATAGGTGAGCAGTTCTTC. Protein: CASSQGPTGGPIGEQFF.

This clonotype was seen ten or more times. The chain couples TRBV7-8 to TRBJ2-1; TRBD2 agrees at 14 bases. The germline gives CDR1 SGHVS, CDR2 FQNEAQ. The CDR3 has 17 amino acids. V was clipped by 4 bases and J by 1 base; unmatched bases: 3. Written as DNA, the CDR3 is TGTGCCAGCAGCTCAGGACTAGCGGGGGGATCCTACAATGAGCAGTTCTTC. As protein: CASSSGLAGGSYNEQFF. The complete variable domain, with remaining parts taken from reference TRBV7-8 and TRBJ2-1, reads GAGVSQSPRYKVAKRGQDVALRCDPISGHVSLFWYQQALGQGPEFLTYFQNEAQLDKSGLPSDRFFAERPEGSVSTLKIQRTQQEDSAVYLCASSSGLAGGSYNEQFFGPGTRLTVL.

This clonotype was seen only a few times. The chain employs TRBV29-1 and TRBJ1-1, with D possibly TRBD1 on 5 matching bases. V was cut by 1 base and J by 4 bases, with 16 bases left in between. The CDR3 spans 15 residues. Germline V gives CDR1 SQVTM, CDR2 ANQGSEA. The CDR3 region is CSVEGARFGATEAFF. The DNA for the CDR3 is TGCAGCGTTGAAGGGGCCCGTTTCGGGGCCACTGAAGCTTTCTTT.

The genes are TRBV2 and TRBJ2-1; 12 bases map to TRBD2. The CDR3 is made up of 16 amino acids. Losses at the gene ends were 3 bases for V and 10 bases for J; bases not matched to a gene: 10. Per germline, CDR1 SNHLY and CDR2 FYNNEI. CDR3 nucleotides: TGTGCCAGCAGTGAGAAGACTAGCGGGAGAAGTAGGGAGCAGTTCTTC. Protein product: CASSEKTSGRSREQFF.

This clonotype has just a few counts. The chain has TRBV12-3 or TRBV12-4 and TRBJ2-1, with 8 positions matching TRBD2. The CDR3 sequence is 12 residues long. V lost 5 bases to trimming and J lost 7 bases; unmatched junction nucleotides: 1. The CDR3: CASSGTRNEQFF. CDR3 bases: TGTGCCAGCAGTGGGACTAGAAATGAGCAGTTCTTC.

Only a few counts were recorded for this clonotype. The rearrangement joins TRBV6-1 to TRBJ2-1; possibly TRBD1 for D (6 bases). Germline loops: CDR1 MNHNS, CDR2 SASEGT. The length of the CDR3 is 17 residues. Trimming shortened V by 6 bases and J by 2 bases, and 20 bases separated the two germline ends. CDR3 sequence reads: CASSHTSGQRAYNEQFF. The CDR3 DNA follows: TGTGCCAGCAGCCACACGTCCGGACAGAGGGCCTACAATGAGCAGTTCTTC.

The chain has TRBV20-1 and TRBJ2-7; weak D call: TRBD2 (5 bases). The V gene's germline CDR1 is DFQATT and CDR2 SNEGSKA (reference sequence). The CDR3 has 12 residues. Trimming shortened V by 6 bases and J by 5 bases, and 14 bases separated the two germline ends. The DNA for the CDR3 is TGCAGTGCCCTAACTGACTACCACGAGCAGTACGTC. Amino acid sequence: CSALTDYHEQYV.

This chain uses TRBV6-1 with TRBJ2-3; D gene uncertain. CDR3 length equals 14 residues. Trimming took 4 bases from V and 4 from J, leaving 12 bases between them. CDR1 MNHNS and CDR2 SASEGT come from the germline V gene. For the CDR3, the DNA is TGTGCCAGCAGTGTTGGTAGCTTCCCAGATACGCAGTATTTT. It translates to CASSVGSFPDTQYF.

The chain couples TRBV7-9 to TRBJ1-2; D perhaps matches TRBD1 (5 bases). Germline-derived CDR1 and CDR2 are SEHNR and FQNEAQ (reference sequence). There are 16 residues in the CDR3. Deletions cut 1 base from V and 1 base from J, with 13 bases between. The CDR3 nucleotides read TGTGCCAGCAGCTTAGAAGGGGCAATTCTTAACTATGGCTACACCTTC. This gives the protein CASSLEGAILNYGYTF.

This chain joins TRBV2 and TRBJ2-7; 8 nucleotides line up with TRBD1. The ends lost 6 bases at V and 0 bases at J; junction bases unmatched: 7. CDR3 length: 15 residues. The germline V gene encodes CDR1 SNHLY and CDR2 FYNNEI. Here the CDR3 reads CASSDRDRTSYEQYF. The CDR3 DNA reads as TGTGCCAGCAGCGACCGGGACAGGACCTCCTACGAGCAGTACTTC.

The rearrangement links TRBV4-1 to TRBJ2-6; 8 nucleotides line up with TRBD1. The junction had 5 bases not matched to a gene; V was cut back by 1 base and J by 0 bases. The CDR3 spans 18 residues. CDR1 is MGHRA and CDR2 is YSYEKL in the germline V gene. The CDR3 region is CASSQGGTGRSGANVLTF. In nucleotides, the CDR3 is TGCGCCAGCAGCCAAGGGGGGACAGGTCGCTCTGGGGCCAACGTCCTGACTTTC.

In its sample, this clonotype was seen a few times. The J gene is TRBJ2-2, the V gene TRBV5-4, with 11 nucleotides matching TRBD2. This CDR3 comprises 16 residues. Per the germline V gene, CDR1 is SGHNT and CDR2 is YYREEE (reference sequence). V lost 5 bases to trimming and J lost 7 bases; unmatched junction nucleotides: 10. The CDR3 region is CASSHGSGRAVGELFF. CDR3 DNA: TGTGCCAGCAGTCACGGTAGCGGGAGGGCCGTCGGGGAGCTGTTTTTT. The whole variable domain, filled in from reference TRBV5-4 and TRBJ2-2, reads ETGVTQSPTHLIKTRGQQVTLRCSSQSGHNTVSWYQQALGQGPQFIFQYYREEENGRGNFPPRFSGLQFPNYSSELNVNALELDDSALYLCASSHGSGRAVGELFFGEGSRLTVL.

This clonotype was detected only a few times. The chain is built from TRBV7-8 and TRBJ2-3; a possible D gene is TRBD1 (6 bases). This CDR3 has 15 residues. Per germline, CDR1 SGHVS and CDR2 FQNEAQ. V was trimmed by 0 bases and J by 1 base, leaving 8 bases between them. CDR3 loop: CASSLAPGGTDTQYF. The CDR3 region has the DNA TGTGCCAGCAGCTTAGCCCCAGGGGGCACAGATACGCAGTATTTT.

This clonotype was picked up one time. A much larger clone differs by one base, so this may be a read error. The CDR3 spells CAISDGTGELFF. The CDR3 DNA sequence: TGTGCCATCAGTGATGGGACCGGGGAGCTGTTTTTT. This chain links TRBV10-3 with TRBJ2-2, with D uncertain. Deletions cut 3 bases from V and 5 bases from J, with 4 bases between. The CDR3 is 12 residues long. CDR1 and CDR2 from the germline V gene are ENHRY and SYGVKD.

In this sample, this clonotype turned up a few times. The chain couples TRBV12-3 or TRBV12-4 to TRBJ2-3; 7 nucleotides match TRBD1. Unmatched junction bases numbered 6, after V lost 3 bases and J lost 0 bases. The CDR3 loop spans 16 amino acids. CDR3 sequence: CASSFGTATSTDTQYF. CDR3 sequence (DNA): TGTGCCAGCAGTTTCGGGACAGCTACTAGCACAGATACGCAGTATTTT.

This clonotype was observed a handful of times. The rearrangement links TRBV5-5 to TRBJ2-1; D not certain. Trimming cost V 1 base and J 5 bases, with 22 bases left between them. The germline gives CDR1 SGHKS, CDR2 YYEKEE (reference sequence). The CDR3 runs 18 residues. The CDR3 nucleotides are TGTGCCAGCAGCTTGAGTTTTTTTGACCTAAGTCTTCACAATGAGCAGTTCTTC. The encoded protein is CASSLSFFDLSLHNEQFF. Complete variable domain (other parts from reference TRBV5-5 and TRBJ2-1): DAGVTQSPTHLIKTRGQQVTLRCSPISGHKSVSWYQQVLGQGPQFIFQYYEKEERGRGNFPDRFSARQFPNYSSELNVNALLLGDSALYLCASSLSFFDLSLHNEQFFGPGTRLTVL.

This clonotype was recorded at least ten times. The chain couples TRBV12-3 or TRBV12-4 to TRBJ2-7, with 10 bases aligning to TRBD1. Trimming took 7 bases from V and 5 from J; bases not matched to a gene: 8. The CDR3 covers 14 residues. CDR3 protein: CASIPTGGYNEQYF. The CDR3 DNA follows: TGTGCCAGCATCCCGACAGGGGGCTACAACGAGCAGTACTTC.

This chain uses TRBV15 with TRBJ1-2, with a possible D match to TRBD1 (6 bases). Germline CDR1 reads LNHNV; CDR2 reads YYDKDF (reference sequence). The germline V and J ends were trimmed by 5 bases and 7 bases, with 20 bases remaining between them. The CDR3 is 15 amino acids. The CDR3 spells CATSPPGYRAGGYTF. DNA for the CDR3: TGTGCCACCAGCCCCCCCGGTTACAGGGCCGGTGGCTACACCTTC. The full variable domain, with the rest looked up from reference TRBV15 and TRBJ1-2, is DAMVIQNPRYQVTQFGKPVTLSCSQTLNHNVMYWYQQKSSQAPKLLFHYYDKDFNNEADTPDNFQSRRPNTSFCFLDIRSPGLGDTAMYLCATSPPGYRAGGYTFGSGTRLTVV.

The chain links TRBV4-1 to TRBJ2-5, with D perhaps matching TRBD2 (5 bases). Trimming left V 1 base short and J 2 bases short, with 5 bases between. The CDR3 extends over 13 amino acids. CDR1 is MGHRA, CDR2 YSYEKL, per germline. The CDR3 protein is CASSQGEQETQYF. The CDR3 DNA is TGCGCCAGCAGCCAAGGGGAGCAAGAGACCCAGTACTTC.

This clonotype was seen at least ten times. The V call is TRBV12-3 or TRBV12-4, the J call TRBJ2-1, with 14 bases lining up with TRBD2. V lost 5 bases and J lost 4; bases outside the gene matches: 4. The length of the CDR3 is 16 residues. The CDR3 region has the DNA TGTGCCAGCAGTCCGACTAGCGGGAGGGCTTACAATGAGCAGTTCTTC. This sequence encodes CASSPTSGRAYNEQFF.

This clonotype was counted between two and nine times. V is TRBV5-1 and J is TRBJ2-7; 7 nucleotides agree with TRBD1. Trimming at V came to 4 bases and at J to 1 base, leaving 14 bases not matched to a gene. Germline values: CDR1 SGHRS, CDR2 YFSETQ. The CDR3 is 17 amino acids. The CDR3 loop reads CASSPRNDRVFSYEQYF. The CDR3 DNA follows: TGCGCCAGCAGCCCCCGAAACGACAGGGTGTTTTCCTACGAGCAGTACTTC. Supplemented by reference TRBV5-1 and TRBJ2-7, the full variable domain reads KAGVTQTPRYLIKTRGQQVTLSCSPISGHRSVSWYQQTPGQGLQFLFEYFSETQRNKGNFPGRFSGRQFSNSRSEMNVSTLELGDSALYLCASSPRNDRVFSYEQYFGPGTRLTVT.

In its sample, this clonotype was seen many times. The gene calls are TRBV12-3 or TRBV12-4 and TRBJ2-7, with 9 bases identical to TRBD1. V shed 4 bases, J shed 2 bases, and the junction held 6 bases outside the gene matches. This CDR3 comprises 15 residues. For the CDR3, the DNA is TGTGCCAGCAGTTCAACCGGGACAGGGCCCTACGAGCAGTACTTC. Protein sequence: CASSSTGTGPYEQYF.

This clonotype was observed a handful of times. The V gene is TRBV20-1, the J gene TRBJ2-7; D may be TRBD2 (5 bases). Trimming stripped 4 bases from V and 4 bases from J, with 20 bases between. CDR3 length equals 15 residues. Germline CDR1 is DFQATT and CDR2 is SNEGSKA (reference sequence). This CDR3 reads CSAIHPRGEGYEQYF. CDR3 sequence (DNA): TGCAGTGCTATCCACCCCCGGGGAGAGGGATACGAGCAGTACTTC.

This clonotype was seen a handful of times. J is TRBJ2-2 and V is TRBV18; unclear D gene. The CDR3 is 14 residues long. Germline V gene sequence: CDR1 KGHSH, CDR2 LQKENI. Trimming removed 8 bases from V and 2 bases from J, with 12 bases in between. CDR3 sequence reads: CASRPPINTGELFF. In nucleotides, the CDR3 is TGTGCCAGCCGCCCACCGATAAACACCGGGGAGCTGTTTTTT.